A single sample is the source of the 14 T cell receptor beta chains below, sequenced in a study of T cells in women clearing cervical HPV infection. Sequenced by immunoSEQ multiplex PCR; TCRdb stores in-frame clones only, minus some. Seen in this sample are some 40,000 clones; the ten most common clones hold 0.95% to 1.5%. The sample taken for sequencing was blood buffy coat. These TCRs come from a woman between 18 and 75 years old with a cervical HPV16 infection that either progressed to CIN3+ or cleared (not recorded which).

A remark on this clone: The CDR3 end falls 3 residues outside the read, so it is completed with the germline J gene. The V call is TRBV12-3 or TRBV12-4, the J call TRBJ2-3; TRBD2 aligns across 12 bases. The CDR3 is made up of 17 amino acids. Trimming took 7 bases from V and 4 from J; bases not matched to a gene: 12. This chain's CDR3 is CASKESTRLAGADTQYF. CDR3 DNA, as far as it was read: TGTGCCAGCAAGGAGTCTACCCGACTAGCGGGAGCAGATACG.

Details on this clone: The CDR3 goes on 3 residues after the read ends, and that part is filled in from the germline J gene. This chain joins TRBV7-2 and TRBJ2-7; 9 bases agree with TRBD1. V shed 5 bases and J 5 bases; nucleotides not matched to a gene: 10. The CDR3 length is 15 residues. CDR1 is SGHTA and CDR2 is FQGNSA in the germline V gene. CDR3 bases read: TGTGCCAGCAGCCCAAGGGGACAGGGTCCCCACGAG. It encodes CASSPRGQGPHE. The full CDR3 protein is CASSPRGQGPHEQYF.

On this clone: The missing CDR3 end, 3 residues past where the read stops, is filled in from the germline J gene. The V and J genes are TRBV30 and TRBJ1-2; no firm D call. This CDR3 is 12 amino acids long. V dropped 1 base and J dropped 4 bases, with 7 bases sitting between them. Germline CDR1 and CDR2: GTSNPN and SVGIG (reference sequence). The CDR3 sequence: CAWSDDIYGYTF. Incomplete CDR3 DNA: TGTGCCTGGAGTGATGACATCTATGGC.

In regard to this clone: The read comes to an end 3 residues before the CDR3 does, leaving the germline J gene to fill in the end. The chain couples TRBV10-3 to TRBJ2-3, with TRBD1 matching over 11 bases. Germline CDR1 and CDR2: ENHRY and SYGVKD. Germline trimming cut 9 bases from V and 3 bases from J; bases unmatched to any gene: 8. The CDR3 sequence is 15 residues long. CDR3 sequence: CAIKTGTGGTDTQYF. The sequenced part of the CDR3 DNA is TGTGCCATTAAAACCGGGACAGGGGGAACAGATACG.

Concerning this clone: The read is 3 residues too short to cover the CDR3 end, so that end is filled in from the germline J gene. J is TRBJ1-2 and V is TRBV18; perhaps TRBD1 as D (6 bases). The V gene's germline CDR1 is KGHSH and CDR2 LQKENI. CDR3 length: 14 amino acids. The sequenced CDR3 bases are TGTGCCAGCTCACCGGGACACCCTGGGGATGAC. The encoded protein is CASSPGHPGDD. The whole CDR3 reads CASSPGHPGDDYTF.

With respect to this clone: The sequence runs out 3 residues before the end of the CDR3; the remainder is reconstructed from the germline J gene. This chain links TRBV30 with TRBJ2-3, with a tentative D call TRBD2 (6 bases). Per the germline V gene, CDR1 is GTSNPN and CDR2 is SVGIG (reference sequence). The CDR3 length is 15 residues. CDR3 residues: CAWPRLSGKIETQYF. CDR3 DNA, as far as it was read: TGTGCCTGGCCACGCCTTAGCGGAAAGATTGAGACG.

As concerns this clone: The read ends 3 residues shy of where the CDR3 ends; the end is completed using the germline J gene. J is TRBJ1-2 and V is TRBV7-2, with D possibly matching TRBD1 (5 bases). Trimming took off 1 base at V and 4 bases at J, with 13 bases between the two ends. Germline V gene sequence: CDR1 SGHTA, CDR2 FQGNSA. The length of the CDR3 is 15 residues. The sequenced part of the CDR3 DNA is TGTGCCAGCAGCTTAGGGGCAGCGAGGGGCTATGGC. Translating it yields CASSLGAARGYG. The whole CDR3 sequence reads CASSLGAARGYGYTF.

Notes on this clone: The read ends 3 residues shy of where the CDR3 ends; the end is completed using the germline J gene. The chain combines TRBV7-6 with TRBJ1-1; possibly TRBD1 for D (5 bases). The CDR3 loop spans 12 amino acids. The germline gives CDR1 SGHVS, CDR2 FNYEAQ. CDR3 in amino acids: CASSRGGGRAFF. The sequenced part of the CDR3 DNA is TGTGCCAGCAGCCGAGGCGGGGGGAGA.

With respect to this clone: From the germline J gene comes the end of the CDR3, since the read stops 3 residues before it. The chain carries TRBV5-4 and TRBJ2-1; no definite D call. V shed 0 bases and J shed 5 bases, with 12 bases lying between them. Germline CDR1 and CDR2: SGHNT and YYREEE (reference sequence). The CDR3 has 15 residues. The part of the CDR3 DNA that was read is TGTGCCAGCAGCTTGGAGCTTTTGAGAAACAATGAG. Translating gives CASSLELLRNNE. The complete CDR3 protein is CASSLELLRNNEQFF.

Turning to this clone: The read stops 3 residues short of the end of the CDR3; the missing end is completed from the germline J gene. The J gene is TRBJ2-7, the V gene TRBV7-9; 9 bases are shared with TRBD1. After removal of 5 bases from V and 5 bases from J, the junction contained 7 bases not matched to a gene. The germline V gene has CDR1 SEHNR and CDR2 FQNEAQ (reference sequence). This CDR3 comprises 14 residues. The CDR3: CASSRPQGANEQYF. The sequenced CDR3 bases are TGTGCCAGCAGCAGACCACAGGGGGCCAACGAG.

With regard to this clone: The CDR3 end falls 3 residues outside the read, so it is completed with the germline J gene. The V call is TRBV6-4, the J call TRBJ2-2, with D possibly matching TRBD1 (6 bases). CDR3 length equals 15 residues. From germline, CDR1 is MRHNA and CDR2 SNTAGT. Trimming removed 4 bases from V and 4 bases from J, with 13 bases in between. The CDR3 bases that were read are TGTGCCAGCAGTGTACAGGGAATGGGCACCGGGGAG. It encodes CASSVQGMGTGE. The whole CDR3 reads CASSVQGMGTGELFF.

About this clone itself: The read ends 3 residues before the CDR3 terminus; that terminus is restored from the germline J gene. V is TRBV5-1 and J is TRBJ2-7; D perhaps matches TRBD1 (5 bases). The CDR3 spans 13 residues. V shed 0 bases and J shed 4 bases, with 8 bases lying between them. Germline V lookup: CDR1 SGHRS, CDR2 YFSETQ. The sequenced part of the CDR3 DNA is TGCGCCAGCAGCTTGGTTAGGGGTTACGAG. Translating it yields CASSLVRGYE. The entire CDR3 reads CASSLVRGYEQYF.

The CDR3 DNA, read in part, is TGTGCCAGTAGTTGGGACAGGGGATCGAGGAATGAAAAA. It translates to CASSWDRGSRNEK. The CDR3, in full, reads CASSWDRGSRNEKLFF. The chain couples TRBV19 to TRBJ1-4; TRBD1 aligns across 10 bases. Sequencing ends 3 residues short of the CDR3 end; the germline J gene provides the rest. V lost 5 bases and J lost 5; bases outside the gene matches: 8. Germline V gene sequence: CDR1 LNHDA, CDR2 SQIVND (reference sequence). CDR3 size: 16 residues.

As regards this clone: The DNA ends 3 residues before the CDR3 does, and the rest of the CDR3 is filled in from the germline J gene. The chain is built from TRBV28 and TRBJ2-7, with D uncertain. CDR3 length: 11 residues. In germline, CDR1 is MDHEN, CDR2 SYDVKM. Between the trimmed V and J ends, which lost 9 bases and 5 bases, there was a span of 11 bases. CDR3 in amino acids: CASPSQNEQYF. The part of the CDR3 DNA that was read is TGTGCCAGTCCCTCACAAAACGAG.